This passage covers 6 T cell receptor beta chains from one sample sequenced in a study of cytomegalovirus exposure and HLA in healthy donors. The PCR ran on 60 Vbeta and 13 Jbeta primers. The protocol was immunoSEQ multiplex PCR, while the TCRdb copy is restricted to in-frame clones and leaves out a portion. Of 150,000 or so clones listed, roughly 80% are singletons. The specimen was PBMCs. The source is a boy aged 2-9 years in good health and CMV-seronegative.

This chain joins TRBV7-6 and TRBJ2-7; TRBD2 aligns across 7 bases. This CDR3 contains 15 residues. V lost 1 base, J lost 4 bases, and 7 bases stayed unmatched. The germline CDR1 and CDR2 sequences are SGHVS and FNYEAQ. CDR3 region: CASSLEASGRYEQYF. The DNA of the CDR3 is TGTGCCAGCAGCTTAGAGGCTAGCGGAAGATACGAGCAGTACTTC.

This chain links TRBV5-6 with TRBJ1-2; 7 bases match TRBD1. J lost 4 bases, V lost 3 bases, and 9 bases had no gene match. CDR1 SGHDT and CDR2 YYEEEE come from the germline V gene. The CDR3 runs to 15 residues. The CDR3 spells CASSSTGTSSYGYTF. DNA for the CDR3: TGTGCCAGCAGCTCGACAGGGACGTCAAGCTATGGCTACACCTTC.

The chain couples TRBV27 to TRBJ2-1; D perhaps matches TRBD2 (5 bases). The CDR3 extends over 15 amino acids. V shed 8 bases and J shed 4 bases, with 18 bases lying between them. Germline values: CDR1 MNHEY, CDR2 SMNVEV (reference sequence). CDR3 loop: CASARGGALYNEQFF. The CDR3, as DNA: TGTGCCAGCGCCCGTGGAGGCGCCCTTTACAATGAGCAGTTCTTC.

This rearrangement joins TRBV4-1 to TRBJ2-6; D might be TRBD1 (6 bases). This CDR3 contains 16 residues. CDR1 is MGHRA and CDR2 is YSYEKL in the germline V gene. Trimming pared 4 bases from V and 4 bases from J, leaving 14 bases between. The DNA for the CDR3 is TGCGCCAGCAGCCGGGTGGGGCAGGGGGGGGCCAACGTCCTGACTTTC. It yields the protein CASSRVGQGGANVLTF.

This clone was picked up one time. V and J are TRBV5-1 and TRBJ1-2; TRBD1 aligns across 7 bases. From germline, CDR1 is SGHRS and CDR2 YFSETQ. The CDR3 has 15 residues. V lost 0 bases and J lost 1; bases outside the gene matches: 3. The CDR3 bases are TGCGCCAGCAGCTTGGTAGGGGGCGGTAACTATGGCTACACCTTC. Translation: CASSLVGGGNYGYTF.

V and J are TRBV10-3 and TRBJ1-2; 9 nucleotides match TRBD1. J was trimmed by 2 bases and V by 5 bases; bases with no gene match: 6. Per germline, CDR1 ENHRY and CDR2 SYGVKD. The CDR3 spans 15 residues. CDR3 protein: CAISTGTGKNYGYTF. DNA for the CDR3: TGTGCCATCAGTACCGGGACAGGGAAAAACTATGGCTACACCTTC.